This T cell receptor beta chain was identified in a study of blood T cell repertoires in COVID-19. Per germline, CDR1 LGHNA and CDR2 YNFKEQ. The V and J ends lost 0 bases and 2 bases, in that order; junction bases with no gene match: 9. This CDR3 is built from 17 residues. The assay was immunoSEQ multiplex PCR, and TCRdb's table has in-frame clones only and misses some. The data hold roughly 300,000 clones, with about nine tenths observed a single time. The sequenced sample was peripheral blood. This sequence was found in a woman younger than 45 with COVID-19, enrolled during active disease. The gene calls are TRBV4-2 and TRBJ2-7, with 8 bases aligning to TRBD2. CDR3 DNA sequence: TGTGCCAGCAGCCAAGAATCCGGGGGGGCCCCCCCCTACGAGCAGTACTTC. Its protein is CASSQESGGAPPYEQYF.